This TCR beta chain comes out of a study of PD-L1 blockade in urothelial cancer. Overall study: About 90% of the roughly 30 patients comprised males who had bladder-origin urothelial cancer.

Sequencing used immunoSEQ multiplex PCR; TCRdb keeps in-frame clones, though not all of them. Of around 47,000 clones listed, roughly 86% are singletons. This CDR3 region has 16 residues. Germline V gene sequence: CDR1 SGHRS, CDR2 YFSETQ. V gave up 3 bases and J gave up 4 bases; unmatched junction bases: 7. As to time point: peripheral blood 6 weeks after treatment start. This rearrangement joins TRBV5-1 to TRBJ2-1, with 10 bases identical to TRBD2. This receptor was obtained from a man aged 60-69 years with urothelial cancer. Sequences were derived from PBMCs, sampled around atezolizumab (anti-PD-L1) treatment. CDR3 sequence reads: CASSSSGRAGYNEQFF. In nucleotides, the CDR3 is TGCGCCAGCAGCTCCAGCGGGAGGGCCGGGTACAATGAGCAGTTCTTC.